This T cell receptor beta chain is from a study of breast tumors, draining lymph nodes, adjacent tissues. Study-wide results and caveats: Tumors had less TCR diversity than lymph nodes, more than nontumor tissue. Data only fit, rather than demonstrated, lymph node origin of most tumor T cells.

The lymph nodes were axillary draining lymph nodes from breast cancer patients. TCRdb fed the multiplex PCR reads into MiXCR, producing one record per CDR3 protein. The table records roughly 120,000 distinct CDR3 sequences, nearly 20% of them present only once. This CDR3 has 16 amino acids. The V gene end was trimmed by 4 bases and the J gene end by 0 bases; junction bases not matched to a gene: 6. Germline values: CDR1 SGDLS, CDR2 YYNGEE. In this sample, this clonotype turned up many times. The antigen remains unidentified. The clonotype comes from a female donor with breast cancer. Some clones in this sample may be carry-over from other donors' samples. The chain is built from TRBV9 and TRBJ2-3, with TRBD2 matching over 9 bases. Sequencing used axillary lymph node tissue. Here the CDR3 reads CASSPQRGASTDTQYF. The CDR3 nucleotides are TGTGCCAGCAGCCCACAGCGGGGGGCTAGCACAGATACGCAGTATTTT.